The rows below give T cell receptor beta chains drawn from one sample of a study of T cells in Graves' hyperthyroidism and ophthalmopathy. TCRdb reanalysed the multiplex PCR reads using MiXCR and keeps one entry per CDR3 protein. This table holds roughly 700,000 distinct CDR3 sequences, over 35% found once. Sequencing input: blood. The origin of the receptors is a middle-aged woman with Graves' hyperthyroidism. Both conserved end residues are part of each CDR3. The order of the fields is clone size, D gene, V gene, J gene, CDR3 length, CDR3 DNA, CDR3 protein. The D gene is left open where the match is weak. Clone sizes are given selectively: once, few, many, or a class where the clone is expanded.

>many|NA|TRBV10-3|TRBJ1-5|15
TGTGCCATTTCACAGGGCCGAGATAGCAATCAGCCCCAGCATTTT
CAISQGRDSNQPQHF
>many|NA|TRBV2|TRBJ2-2|14
TGTGCCAGCAGTGGGCTCCGGAACACCGGGGAGCTGTTTTTT
CASSGLRNTGELFF
>many|TRBD1|TRBV12-3/TRBV12-4|TRBJ1-2|13
TGTGCCAGCAGCTGGACAGGGGCTCATGGCTACACCTTC
CASSWTGAHGYTF
>NA|TRBD1|TRBV4-3|TRBJ2-7|15
TGCGCCAGCAGCCCTAGGGACAGCAGCTCCTACGAGCAGTACTTC
CASSPRDSSSYEQYF
>many|NA|TRBV29-1|TRBJ2-5|12
TGCAGCGTTGGGGGTTCCCAAGAGACCCAGTACTTC
CSVGGSQETQYF
>NA|TRBD1|TRBV25-1|TRBJ1-1|16
TGTGCCAGCTCGACAGGGTCATTACGCAGGAACACTGAAGCTTTCTTT
CASSTGSLRRNTEAFF
>many|TRBD1|TRBV12-3/TRBV12-4|TRBJ2-7|15
TGTGCCAGCAGTTACTCCCAGGGGGTTGCCTACGAGCAGTACTTC
CASSYSQGVAYEQYF
>NA|TRBD1|TRBV10-3|TRBJ1-1|13
TGTGCCTCGGGACAGGGGGTCTACAATGAAGCTTTCTTT
CASGQGVYNEAFF
>NA|TRBD1|TRBV29-1|TRBJ1-3|15
TGCAGCGTTCGGGGAGGGACAGACGAAGGAAACACCATATATTTT
CSVRGGTDEGNTIYF
>NA|TRBD2|TRBV11-2|TRBJ2-2|15
TGTGCCAGCAGCCCCACAGGATCCGGGAGGGGGGAGCTGTTTTTT
CASSPTGSGRGELFF
>few|NA|TRBV5-4|TRBJ1-1|13
TGTGCCAGCAGGGGGGCGCGTTGGACTGAAGCTTTCTTT
CASRGARWTEAFF
>many|TRBD1|TRBV4-1|TRBJ1-2|14
TGCGCCAGCAGCCAAAGCCGACAGGGGGTCGGCTACACCTTC
CASSQSRQGVGYTF
>NA|NA|TRBV5-1|TRBJ1-1|15
TGCGCCAGCAGCGGGGCGACAGGAGGGAACACTGAAGCTTTCTTT
CASSGATGGNTEAFF
>NA|NA|TRBV5-8|TRBJ1-1|16
TGTGCCAGCAGCTTGTTAAAAGAATATTCGAACACTGAAGCTTTCTTT
CASSLLKEYSNTEAFF
>many|NA|TRBV20-1|TRBJ1-6|13
TGCAGTCCTAGGGGATTAGAGAATTCACCCCTCCACTTT
CSPRGLENSPLHF
>NA|NA|TRBV7-9|TRBJ2-1|15
TGTGCCAGCAGCTCGACGGGACTGTCAGACAATGAGCAGTTCTTC
CASSSTGLSDNEQFF